This is a list of T cell receptor beta chains from one sample in a study of Graves' ophthalmopathy and Graves' hyperthyroidism. TCRdb re-analysed the multiplex PCR reads in MiXCR, keeping a single row per CDR3 protein. The sample records 200,000 to 250,000 distinct CDR3 sequences, roughly a fifth being singletons. The sequenced sample consisted of peripheral blood. The receptors were sampled from a woman in her 50s with Graves' ophthalmopathy. Both conserved end residues are part of each CDR3. Each record gives: clone size, J gene, CDR3 length, D gene, V gene, CDR3 protein, CDR3 DNA. A D gene is named only where the DNA matches it firmly. The size entry is marked missing in some rows and otherwise reads once, few, many or a size class.

size: few; J: TRBJ2-7; length: 12; D: -; V: TRBV6-1; CDR3: CASSELDYEQYF; DNA: TGTGCCAGCAGTGAACTTGACTACGAGCAGTACTTC
size: many; J: TRBJ2-7; length: 17; D: TRBD2; V: TRBV11-1; CDR3: CASREILAGGGTYEQYF; DNA: TGTGCCAGCAGAGAGATCCTAGCGGGAGGTGGTACCTACGAGCAGTACTTC
size: few; J: TRBJ2-5; length: 13; D: -; V: TRBV7-3; CDR3: CASSPGPLETQYF; DNA: TGTGCCAGCAGCCCCGGGCCTTTAGAGACCCAGTACTTC
size: many; J: TRBJ2-5; length: 16; D: TRBD2; V: TRBV28; CDR3: CASSFRSGSYGETQYF; DNA: TGTGCCAGCAGTTTTAGAAGCGGGAGTTATGGAGAGACCCAGTACTTC
size: -; J: TRBJ1-5; length: 15; D: TRBD1; V: TRBV4-2; CDR3: CASSQVGTGNQPQHF; DNA: TGTGCCAGCAGCCAAGTTGGGACAGGCAATCAGCCCCAGCATTTT
size: -; J: TRBJ2-7; length: 14; D: TRBD2; V: TRBV7-2; CDR3: CASSLVLANYEQYF; DNA: TGTGCCAGCAGCTTAGTACTAGCGAACTACGAGCAGTACTTC
size: many; J: TRBJ2-7; length: 15; D: -; V: TRBV6-2/TRBV6-3; CDR3: CASSPGWGNSYEQYF; DNA: TGTGCCAGCAGCCCGGGATGGGGTAACTCCTACGAGCAGTACTTC
size: many; J: TRBJ2-7; length: 16; D: TRBD1; V: TRBV12-3/TRBV12-4; CDR3: CASSFSGRGSSYEQYF; DNA: TGTGCCAGCAGTTTTTCGGGCAGGGGGTCTTCCTACGAGCAGTACTTC
size: -; J: TRBJ1-6; length: 13; D: -; V: TRBV20-1; CDR3: CSATWGPNSPLHF; DNA: TGCAGTGCTACCTGGGGCCCAAATTCACCCCTCCACTTT
size: many; J: TRBJ1-1; length: 15; D: TRBD1; V: TRBV5-1; CDR3: CASSHRDRGNTEAFF; DNA: TGCGCCAGCAGCCACAGAGACAGGGGGAACACTGAAGCTTTCTTT
size: many; J: TRBJ1-5; length: 13; D: -; V: TRBV6-2/TRBV6-3; CDR3: CASSLEHNQPQHF; DNA: TGTGCCAGCAGTTTAGAGCACAATCAGCCCCAGCATTTT
size: many; J: TRBJ1-5; length: 15; D: TRBD1; V: TRBV19; CDR3: CASRGTGAGGQPQHF; DNA: TGTGCCAGTAGGGGGACAGGGGCGGGTGGACAGCCCCAGCATTTT
size: many; J: TRBJ2-2; length: 17; D: TRBD2; V: TRBV11-2; CDR3: CASSPPGLAGGTGELFF; DNA: TGTGCCAGCAGCCCTCCGGGACTAGCGGGCGGAACCGGGGAGCTGTTTTTT
size: -; J: TRBJ2-7; length: 13; D: -; V: TRBV7-2; CDR3: CASSLGQALEQYF; DNA: TGTGCCAGCAGCTTAGGGCAGGCCCTCGAGCAGTACTTC
size: -; J: TRBJ2-7; length: 13; D: -; V: TRBV12-3/TRBV12-4; CDR3: CASSLFSAREQYF; DNA: TGTGCCAGCAGTTTATTCTCAGCTCGCGAGCAGTACTTC
size: -; J: TRBJ1-5; length: 16; D: TRBD1; V: TRBV24-1; CDR3: CATSERDRGMDQPQHF; DNA: TGTGCCACCAGTGAACGGGACAGGGGTATGGATCAGCCCCAGCATTTT
size: -; J: TRBJ1-1; length: 11; D: -; V: TRBV20-1; CDR3: CSARTTVEAFF; DNA: TGCAGTGCAAGGACGACGGTAGAAGCTTTCTTT
size: many; J: TRBJ2-5; length: 14; D: TRBD2; V: TRBV28; CDR3: CATATSGSQKTQYF; DNA: TGTGCCACCGCGACTAGCGGGAGTCAGAAGACCCAGTACTTC
size: many; J: TRBJ1-2; length: 13; D: -; V: TRBV27; CDR3: CASSGRELYGYTF; DNA: TGTGCCAGCAGTGGGAGGGAGCTCTATGGCTACACCTTC
size: many; J: TRBJ2-7; length: 15; D: TRBD2; V: TRBV19; CDR3: CASSTSSGRFYEQYF; DNA: TGTGCCAGTAGTACCTCGAGCGGGAGGTTCTACGAGCAGTACTTC
size: -; J: TRBJ1-4; length: 13; D: -; V: TRBV7-2; CDR3: CASSGVINEKLFF; DNA: TGTGCCAGCAGCGGGGTGATTAATGAAAAACTGTTTTTT
size: -; J: TRBJ1-2; length: 14; D: TRBD1; V: TRBV7-6; CDR3: CASSLADRDSGYTF; DNA: TGTGCCAGCAGCTTAGCCGACAGGGACAGTGGCTACACCTTC
size: many; J: TRBJ2-5; length: 15; D: -; V: TRBV11-3; CDR3: CASSPGGQPGETQYF; DNA: TGTGCCAGCAGCCCAGGGGGGCAGCCGGGAGAGACCCAGTACTTC
size: many; J: TRBJ2-7; length: 14; D: TRBD1; V: TRBV5-1; CDR3: CASSQITGGYEQYF; DNA: TGCGCCAGCAGCCAGATCACAGGGGGCTACGAGCAGTACTTC
size: many; J: TRBJ2-7; length: 15; D: TRBD1; V: TRBV19; CDR3: CASRSVGQGNYEQYF; DNA: TGTGCCAGTAGAAGCGTTGGACAGGGTAACTACGAGCAGTACTTC
size: -; J: TRBJ2-7; length: 13; D: -; V: TRBV18; CDR3: CASSQDSNYEQYF; DNA: TGTGCCAGCTCACAGGACAGTAATTACGAGCAGTACTTC
size: -; J: TRBJ2-7; length: 16; D: TRBD2; V: TRBV4-2; CDR3: CASSQLTSGSRYEQYF; DNA: TGTGCCAGCAGCCAACTTACTAGCGGGAGTCGTTACGAGCAGTACTTC
size: -; J: TRBJ2-7; length: 15; D: -; V: TRBV4-2; CDR3: CASSQGTQSSYEQYF; DNA: TGTGCCAGCAGCCAAGGTACCCAGAGCTCCTACGAGCAGTACTTC
size: -; J: TRBJ2-7; length: 16; D: -; V: TRBV12-3/TRBV12-4; CDR3: CASSPNVGGGAYEQYF; DNA: TGTGCCAGCAGTCCTAACGTAGGGGGCGGGGCCTACGAGCAGTACTTC
size: many; J: TRBJ1-6; length: 16; D: -; V: TRBV20-1; CDR3: CSARDLIFKNNSPLHF; DNA: TGCAGTGCTAGAGATCTAATCTTCAAAAATAATTCACCCCTCCACTTT
size: -; J: TRBJ2-5; length: 16; D: TRBD1; V: TRBV7-3; CDR3: CASSAGPGQGTETQYF; DNA: TGTGCCAGCAGCGCGGGACCGGGACAGGGGACGGAGACCCAGTACTTC
size: many; J: TRBJ1-5; length: 14; D: -; V: TRBV30; CDR3: CAWSAGSGNQPQHF; DNA: TGTGCCTGGAGTGCCGGGTCGGGCAATCAGCCCCAGCATTTT
size: many; J: TRBJ1-1; length: 13; D: TRBD1; V: TRBV28; CDR3: CASRYRGTWEAFF; DNA: TGTGCCAGCAGATACAGGGGGACTTGGGAAGCTTTCTTT
size: -; J: TRBJ2-7; length: 15; D: TRBD2; V: TRBV20-1; CDR3: CSARATSGNLHEQYF; DNA: TGCAGTGCTAGAGCGACTAGCGGGAATCTTCACGAGCAGTACTTC
size: once; J: TRBJ2-7; length: 16; D: -; V: TRBV6-5; CDR3: CASSYSPGTSHYEQYF; DNA: TGTGCCAGCAGTTACTCTCCAGGGACCAGTCACTACGAGCAGTACTTC
size: many; J: TRBJ1-1; length: 12; D: -; V: TRBV20-1; CDR3: CSASSVNTEAFF; DNA: TGCAGTGCTAGCTCGGTGAACACTGAAGCTTTCTTT
size: many; J: TRBJ1-2; length: 12; D: -; V: TRBV9; CDR3: CASSELNYGYTF; DNA: TGTGCCAGCAGCGAACTGAACTATGGCTACACCTTC
size: many; J: TRBJ1-2; length: 14; D: TRBD1; V: TRBV20-1; CDR3: CSAYIPGQGTGYTF; DNA: TGCAGTGCTTATATCCCGGGACAGGGGACTGGCTACACCTTC
size: many; J: TRBJ2-7; length: 15; D: TRBD1; V: TRBV19; CDR3: CASSTYGTGGREQYF; DNA: TGTGCCAGTAGTACCTACGGGACAGGGGGTCGCGAGCAGTACTTC
size: many; J: TRBJ1-1; length: 13; D: -; V: TRBV30; CDR3: CAWSQGSRTEAFF; DNA: TGTGCCTGGAGTCAGGGGTCGCGCACTGAAGCTTTCTTT
size: many; J: TRBJ2-7; length: 14; D: -; V: TRBV12-3/TRBV12-4; CDR3: CASSEDGFTYEQYF; DNA: TGTGCCAGCAGCGAAGACGGATTCACCTACGAGCAGTACTTC
size: many; J: TRBJ2-5; length: 14; D: TRBD1; V: TRBV20-1; CDR3: CSSGKGARQETQYF; DNA: TGCAGCTCGGGGAAGGGGGCGCGACAAGAGACCCAGTACTTC
size: many; J: TRBJ2-7; length: 15; D: -; V: TRBV5-1; CDR3: CASNLAPGPSYEQYF; DNA: TGCGCCAGCAACCTGGCCCCGGGCCCCTCCTACGAGCAGTACTTC
size: few; J: TRBJ1-2; length: 16; D: TRBD1; V: TRBV7-3; CDR3: CASSLFPRGQGNGYTF; DNA: TGTGCCAGCAGCTTATTCCCCCGGGGACAGGGGAATGGCTACACCTTC
size: -; J: TRBJ1-6; length: 17; D: -; V: TRBV6-5; CDR3: CASSYSAGSSYNSPLHF; DNA: TGTGCCAGCAGTTACTCGGCAGGGAGCTCCTATAATTCACCCCTCCACTTT
size: many; J: TRBJ1-2; length: 15; D: TRBD1; V: TRBV9; CDR3: CASSPRGTGGGGYTF; DNA: TGTGCCAGCAGCCCTCGCGGGACAGGGGGCGGTGGCTACACCTTC
size: -; J: TRBJ1-1; length: 13; D: TRBD1; V: TRBV27; CDR3: CASSLPDRAEAFF; DNA: TGTGCCAGCAGTTTACCTGACAGGGCTGAAGCTTTCTTT
size: many; J: TRBJ1-2; length: 13; D: -; V: TRBV5-1; CDR3: CASSPEGSRGYTF; DNA: TGCGCCAGCAGCCCGGAAGGGAGTCGGGGCTACACCTTC
size: many; J: TRBJ2-5; length: 15; D: -; V: TRBV5-1; CDR3: CASSLGTGIEETQYF; DNA: TGCGCCAGCAGCTTGGGCACAGGGATTGAAGAGACCCAGTACTTC
size: -; J: TRBJ2-7; length: 16; D: -; V: TRBV7-6; CDR3: CASSLDPSGSSYEQYF; DNA: TGTGCCAGCAGCTTAGACCCCTCAGGAAGCTCCTACGAGCAGTACTTC